This T cell receptor (beta chain) emerged from a study of shared clonotypes between healthy human individuals (dated by TCRdb to 2020 to 2021). Context from the whole study: A few men and a couple of women, aged 18 to 49 years, made up the cohort. For each donor, CD4 naive and CD4 memory were each run on three plates, CD8 naive on two plates, and CD8 memory on one plate. The study deeply sequenced blood TCR repertoires of five healthy adults to estimate repertoire size and the extent of clonotype sharing between individuals. Different laboratories and diverse techniques were used to prepare libraries and sequence TCR repertoires, to increase sequencing depth and limit assay-specific biases. Between about 0.85 and 10 billion PBMCs per donor were obtained by leukapheresis.

In regard to this clone: Its recognized antigen is unknown. Base qualities are not at hand, and no much larger clone is one base apart.

The donors were healthy, HIV-negative adults with no recently reported acute infections or vaccinations. Every donor was a Caucasian adult residing in Nashville, Tennessee, USA. CD4+ T cells were enriched by magnetic negative selection, after which naive cells were positively selected on CD45RA and the negative fraction was taken as the memory subset. Blood was collected by leukapheresis, and PBMCs were isolated by Ficoll-Histopaque density gradient centrifugation and then cryopreserved in liquid nitrogen vapor phase. Analytical flow cytometry was used to check the purity and quantity of each magnetically sorted T cell population. Genomic DNA was isolated from each sorted fraction and quantified by UV absorbance on a Nanodrop 2000c. Taken from cysteine to phenylalanine, the CDR3 has 14 residues. Of the read, only the CDR3 DNA is kept; its 42 bases are in frame from base 1. As encoded in the germline V gene, CDR1 is SGHVS while CDR2 is FNYEAQ. The germline V and J ends show losses of 4 bases and 7 bases respectively, and no gene match explains 5 bases of the junction.

Summary of the overall study and its limitations: Only blood was sampled, and tissue TCR repertoires likely differ from those in blood. Because the study included a small number of donors, the genetic and exposure-history diversity represented was limited. Compared with non-shared clonotypes, clonotypes shared by all four sorted-subset donors had higher generation probabilities. Pairwise subsampling led to the expectation that sequencing depth would affect the degree of clonotype sharing among donors. Naive subsets generally had larger estimated clonotype richness than memory subsets. Rarefaction of sorted-subset datasets indicated incomplete sequencing despite the large sequencing depth. Across a few donors, roughly 5% of naive CD4, roughly 3.5% of naive CD8, about 2.3% of memory CD4, and approximately 0.4% of memory CD8 clonotypes were shared.

Using the deep immunoSEQ assay, TCR CDR3 regions were amplified from genomic DNA by multiplex PCR. For each cell subset, the extracted genomic DNA was distributed evenly across all wells of several immunoSEQ 96-well plates, and each plate served as one replicate. For sorted subsets, each replicate PCR was loaded with about 200 ng genomic DNA, equivalent to some 31,000 T cell genomes. Purified libraries were quantified with a Qubit 3.0 fluorometer, sized on a Bioanalyzer 2100, and re-quantified with the KAPA Library Quantification kit. Every immunoSEQ 96-well plate was sequenced on a dedicated single-read 150-cycle Illumina NextSeq 550 flow cell. On the authors' methods: The immunoSEQ output contained only junctional sequences without quality scores, so filtering could not match that applied to full-length reads. To assign V/J genes and CDR3, sequences were annotated using PyIR, a Python wrapper for IgBLAST v1.9, with IMGT germline references. Reads were removed for weak V/J assignments (E-value above 1e-6), missing CDR3, stop codons, out-of-frame junctions, or ambiguous translated residues. A V3J clonotype was defined by an identical inferred V gene, J gene, and CDR3 amino acid sequence. To compute the percentage overlap between repertoires, the number of shared unique clonotypes was divided by the size of the smaller repertoire. Richness of each repertoire was evaluated using RTK rarefaction, the Chao1 estimator, and Recon v2.1 estimates of unobserved clonotypes. Generation probabilities were computed with OLGA for all TCRbeta clonotypes obtained by the gDNA method from several donors. TCRdb obtained this table from immuneACCESS and retained in-frame rearrangements with V and J assigned. These tables miss some clones; where compared with another copy, unresolved V genes account for less than half of the shortfall, and the remainder is unexplained. Clone size and the V and J calls come from that table; the DNA yielded D and trimming. This sample has approximately 1,500,000 clones in its table, and over 95% of those were observed once. The ten largest clones take up more than 0.9% of the sample.

Material for sequencing was naive CD4+ T cells sorted from blood. According to the study, the label for this sample's cell subset or site signals: CD45RA+ positively selected. The receptor comes from a man in his thirties or forties in good health. The chain uses TRBV7-6 and TRBJ1-5; 9 junctional bases match TRBD1. The CDR3 amino acid sequence is: CASSSQGADQPQHF. In nucleotides, the sequence is TGTGCCAGCAGCTCACAGGGGGCTGACCAGCCCCAGCATTTT.